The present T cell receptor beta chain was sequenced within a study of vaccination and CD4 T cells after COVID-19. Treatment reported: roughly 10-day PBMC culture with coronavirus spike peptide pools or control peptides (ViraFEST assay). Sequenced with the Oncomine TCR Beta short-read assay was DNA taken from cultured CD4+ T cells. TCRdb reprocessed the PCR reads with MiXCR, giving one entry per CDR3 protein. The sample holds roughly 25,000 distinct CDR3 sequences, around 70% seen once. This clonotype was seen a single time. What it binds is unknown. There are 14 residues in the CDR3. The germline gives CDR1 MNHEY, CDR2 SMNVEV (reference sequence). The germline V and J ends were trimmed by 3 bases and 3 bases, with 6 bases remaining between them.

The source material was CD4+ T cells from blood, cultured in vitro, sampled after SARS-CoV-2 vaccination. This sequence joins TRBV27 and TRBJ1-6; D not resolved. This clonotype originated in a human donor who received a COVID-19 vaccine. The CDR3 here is CASSLAYYNSPLHF. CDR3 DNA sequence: TGTGCCAGCAGTTTGGCGTACTATAATTCACCCCTCCACTTT.